Listed below are T cell receptor beta chains from one sample, sequenced in a study of cytomegalovirus exposure and HLA in healthy donors. Only in-frame clones appear in the TCRdb table, and some are missing; sequencing was by immunoSEQ multiplex PCR. The sample lists about 120,000 clones; around 78% were seen once. Material for sequencing was PBMCs. The receptors were sampled from a man aged 18-30 years in good health and CMV-seropositive. The CDR3 runs from the conserved cysteine through the conserved F or W. A D gene is named only where the DNA matches it firmly. Some rows mark clone size as missing; the rest say once, few, many or name a class of expanded clone.

CDR3aa: CASSFEGADGYTF; CDR3nt: TGCGCCAGCAGCTTTGAAGGGGCGGATGGCTACACCTTC; j_gene: TRBJ1-2; abundance: -; v_gene: TRBV5-1; d_gene: -
CDR3aa: CASSGASLQQYNEQFF; CDR3nt: TGTGCCAGCAGTGGGGCTAGTTTACAACAATACAATGAGCAGTTCTTC; j_gene: TRBJ2-1; abundance: once; v_gene: TRBV27; d_gene: -
CDR3aa: CASSLSNSGETDTQYF; CDR3nt: TGTGCCAGCAGTTTATCGAACAGCGGGGAGACAGATACGCAGTATTTT; j_gene: TRBJ2-3; abundance: -; v_gene: TRBV27; d_gene: TRBD2
CDR3aa: CAWSVGQGTEAFF; CDR3nt: TGTGCCTGGAGTGTGGGGCAGGGCACTGAAGCTTTCTTT; j_gene: TRBJ1-1; abundance: -; v_gene: TRBV30; d_gene: -
CDR3aa: CSVPDSNYGYTF; CDR3nt: TGCAGCGTACCTGACAGCAACTATGGCTACACCTTC; j_gene: TRBJ1-2; abundance: -; v_gene: TRBV29-1; d_gene: -
CDR3aa: CASSLNLVEITDTQYF; CDR3nt: TGTGCCAGCAGCTTGAATTTAGTCGAAATCACAGATACGCAGTATTTT; j_gene: TRBJ2-3; abundance: -; v_gene: TRBV5-6; d_gene: -
CDR3aa: CASSFPGGDEKLFF; CDR3nt: TGTGCCAGCAGTTTCCCAGGGGGCGACGAAAAACTGTTTTTT; j_gene: TRBJ1-4; abundance: -; v_gene: TRBV27; d_gene: TRBD1
CDR3aa: CASTAGQPMETQYF; CDR3nt: TGTGCCAGCACCGCGGGACAGCCAATGGAGACCCAGTACTTC; j_gene: TRBJ2-5; abundance: -; v_gene: TRBV2; d_gene: -
CDR3aa: CASRTGGQGSYEQYF; CDR3nt: TGTGCCAGCAGGACAGGGGGCCAGGGTTCCTACGAGCAGTACTTC; j_gene: TRBJ2-7; abundance: -; v_gene: TRBV6-1; d_gene: TRBD1
CDR3aa: CATSLSGDRDTQYF; CDR3nt: TGTGCCACCAGCTTGAGCGGGGACCGAGATACGCAGTATTTT; j_gene: TRBJ2-3; abundance: -; v_gene: TRBV15; d_gene: TRBD2